This TCR beta chain was recorded in a study of cytomegalovirus exposure and HLA in healthy donors. Germline CDR1 is LGHNT and CDR2 is FRNRAP. Trimming took 3 bases from V and 4 from J; bases not matched to a gene: 3. The CDR3 covers 14 residues. PCR amplification relied on 60 Vbeta primers (plus 13 Jbeta primers). TCRdb's copy holds only in-frame clones and misses some; the assay was immunoSEQ multiplex PCR. The sample consists of 70,000 to 90,000 clones, 60% to 80% of them appearing once. The sequence derives from a man aged 40-49 years in good health and CMV-seronegative. V is TRBV12-5 and J is TRBJ2-1; the match to TRBD2 covers 7 bases. The sample taken for sequencing was PBMCs. CDR3 sequence: CASGFERGYNEQFF. CDR3 nucleotides: TGTGCTAGTGGTTTCGAGCGGGGATACAATGAGCAGTTCTTC.